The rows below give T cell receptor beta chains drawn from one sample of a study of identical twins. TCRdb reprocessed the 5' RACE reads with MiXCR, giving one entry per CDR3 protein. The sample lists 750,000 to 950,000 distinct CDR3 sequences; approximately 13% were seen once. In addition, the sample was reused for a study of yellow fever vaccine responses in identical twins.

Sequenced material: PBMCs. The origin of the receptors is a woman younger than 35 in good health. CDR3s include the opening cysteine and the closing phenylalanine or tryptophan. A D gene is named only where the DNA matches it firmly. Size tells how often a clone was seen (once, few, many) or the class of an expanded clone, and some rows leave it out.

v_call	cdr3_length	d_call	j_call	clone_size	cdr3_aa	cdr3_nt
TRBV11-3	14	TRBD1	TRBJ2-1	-	CASSPGGQGREQFF	TGTGCCAGCAGCCCTGGCGGACAGGGGCGTGAGCAGTTCTTC
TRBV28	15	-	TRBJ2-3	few	CASSTPRQGGDTQYF	TGTGCCAGCAGTACCCCCAGACAGGGAGGAGATACGCAGTATTTT
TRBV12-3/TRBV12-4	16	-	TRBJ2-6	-	CASSYGFGSGANVLTF	TGTGCCAGCAGTTACGGTTTCGGGTCTGGGGCCAACGTCCTGACTTTC
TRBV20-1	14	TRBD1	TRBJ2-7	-	CSARAGTDFTEQYF	TGCAGTGCTAGAGCCGGGACAGACTTTACCGAGCAGTACTTC
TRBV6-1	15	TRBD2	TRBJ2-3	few	CASSSLAGGRDTQYF	TGTGCCAGCAGCTCCCTAGCGGGGGGGCGGGATACGCAGTATTTT
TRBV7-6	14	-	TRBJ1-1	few	CASSLGQSVGEAFF	TGTGCCAGCAGCTTAGGCCAGAGTGTCGGTGAAGCTTTCTTT
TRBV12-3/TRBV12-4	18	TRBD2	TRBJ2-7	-	CASSLAPLRLAGNYEQYF	TGTGCCAGCAGTTTAGCCCCCCTAAGGCTAGCGGGCAACTACGAGCAGTACTTC
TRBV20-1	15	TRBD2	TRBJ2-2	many	CSASPGGGNTGELFF	TGCAGTGCTTCTCCAGGCGGGGGAAACACCGGGGAGCTGTTTTTT
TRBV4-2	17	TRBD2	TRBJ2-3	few	CASSQDLGLAGVDTQYF	TGTGCCAGCAGCCAAGATTTGGGACTAGCGGGAGTTGATACGCAGTATTTT
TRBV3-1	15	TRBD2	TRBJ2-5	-	CASSQTSGGLETQYF	TGTGCCAGCAGCCAGACTAGCGGGGGCTTGGAGACCCAGTACTTC
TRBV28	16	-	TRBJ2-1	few	CASTSAQSSSYNEQFF	TGTGCCAGCACTTCCGCCCAGTCCAGCTCCTACAATGAGCAGTTCTTC
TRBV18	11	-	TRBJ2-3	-	CASSTSDTQYF	TGTGCCAGCTCCACCTCGGATACGCAGTATTTT
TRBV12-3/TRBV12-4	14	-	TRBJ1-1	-	CASSLKGVRTEAFF	TGTGCCAGCAGTTTGAAAGGGGTTCGCACTGAAGCTTTCTTT
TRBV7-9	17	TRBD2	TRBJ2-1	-	CASSLTSGGMKGNEQFF	TGTGCCAGCAGCTTGACTAGCGGGGGGATGAAGGGCAATGAGCAGTTCTTC
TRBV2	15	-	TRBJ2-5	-	CASRESGGPVETQYF	TGTGCCAGCAGAGAATCCGGAGGGCCCGTGGAGACCCAGTACTTC
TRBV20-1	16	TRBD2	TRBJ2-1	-	CSASSSGSPSLDEQFF	TGCAGTGCTTCATCTAGCGGGAGCCCGTCGTTGGATGAGCAGTTCTTC
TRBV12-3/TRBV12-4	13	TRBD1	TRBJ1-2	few	CASTLGQGYGYTF	TGTGCCAGCACTCTTGGACAGGGATATGGCTACACCTTC
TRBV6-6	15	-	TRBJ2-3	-	CASSYLNPGTDTQYF	TGTGCCAGCAGTTACTTGAACCCTGGCACAGATACGCAGTATTTT
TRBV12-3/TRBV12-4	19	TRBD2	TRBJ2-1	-	CACSLAHRGLAGRSDEQFF	TGTGCCTGCAGTTTAGCCCACCGCGGACTAGCGGGAAGGTCCGATGAGCAGTTCTTC
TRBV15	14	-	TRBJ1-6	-	CATSRWTSNSPLHF	TGTGCCACCAGCAGGTGGACTTCCAATTCACCCCTCCACTTT
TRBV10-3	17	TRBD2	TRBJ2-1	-	CAISESSVREAHNEQFF	TGTGCCATCAGTGAGTCTAGTGTGCGGGAGGCGCACAATGAGCAGTTCTTC
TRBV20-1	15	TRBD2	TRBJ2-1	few	CSARTSGTSYNEQFF	TGCAGTGCTAGGACTAGCGGAACCTCCTACAATGAGCAGTTCTTC
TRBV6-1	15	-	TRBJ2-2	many	CASRLGLSNTGELFF	TGTGCCAGCAGACTGGGCCTATCGAACACCGGGGAGCTGTTTTTT
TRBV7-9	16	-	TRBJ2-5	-	CASRRIPGRLQETQYF	TGTGCCAGCAGACGAATACCGGGTCGGTTACAAGAGACCCAGTACTTC
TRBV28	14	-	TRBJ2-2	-	CASMGPPNTGELFF	TGTGCCAGTATGGGACCACCAAACACCGGGGAGCTGTTTTTT
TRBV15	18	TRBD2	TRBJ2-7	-	CATRYSPLGGLAGVEQYF	TGTGCCACCCGCTATTCCCCCTTGGGGGGACTAGCGGGAGTCGAGCAGTACTTC